These 28 T cell receptor beta chains originate from one sample sequenced in a study of cytomegalovirus exposure and HLA in healthy donors. Researchers ran the PCR with 60 Vbeta and 13 Jbeta primers. The repertoire was sequenced with immunoSEQ multiplex PCR; TCRdb's copy has only in-frame clones and lacks some. The table lists around 150,000 clones, around 65% of them singletons. Sequenced input: PBMCs. These receptors all come from a male donor in good health and CMV-seronegative.

The chain employs TRBV6-6 and TRBJ1-2, with unresolved D. Trimming left V 7 bases short and J 4 bases short, with 19 bases between. This CDR3 has 15 amino acids. Germline V CDR1 and CDR2: MNHNY, SVGAGI (reference sequence). The CDR3 loop reads CASNLRGARTYGYTF. Written as DNA, the CDR3 is TGTGCCAGCAATCTACGGGGTGCTCGGACCTATGGCTACACCTTC.

V gene TRBV7-2 combines with J gene TRBJ2-5, with TRBD2 matching over 9 bases. The CDR3 is 16 amino acids. V lost 1 base, J lost 4 bases, and 7 bases stayed unmatched. Germline CDR1 reads SGHTA; CDR2 reads FQGNSA. CDR3 region: CASSLEVAGAGETQYF. The DNA for the CDR3 is TGTGCCAGCAGCTTAGAAGTAGCGGGGGCGGGAGAGACCCAGTACTTC.

The V call is TRBV18, the J call TRBJ1-4, with 7 bases that match TRBD1. Germline V gene lookup returns CDR1 KGHSH and CDR2 LQKENI. V was clipped by 1 base and J by 7 bases; unmatched bases: 3. The CDR3 spans 14 residues. CDR3 amino acids: CASSPQGAGEKLFF. Here the CDR3 DNA reads TGTGCCAGCTCACCACAGGGGGCGGGTGAAAAACTGTTTTTT. The variable domain in full, with the rest retrieved from reference TRBV18 and TRBJ1-4, is NAGVMQNPRHLVRRRGQEARLRCSPMKGHSHVYWYRQLPEEGLKFMVYLQKENIIDESGMPKERFSAEFPKEGPSILRIQQVVRGDSAAYFCASSPQGAGEKLFFGSGTQLSVL.

The chain uses TRBV28 and TRBJ1-5, with 7 nucleotides matching TRBD1. Trimming took 4 bases from V and 3 from J; bases not matched to a gene: 15. This CDR3 is 18 amino acids long. Germline V gene lookup returns CDR1 MDHEN and CDR2 SYDVKM. CDR3 coding DNA: TGTGCCAGCAGTTCGACGAAGAGTCGGGACAGCCTCAATCAGCCCCAGCATTTT. Protein product: CASSSTKSRDSLNQPQHF.

This clone has more than one count but fewer than ten. The same CDR3 is also encoded by other DNA sequences in this sample. The chain employs TRBV28 and TRBJ2-3, with 11 bases identical to TRBD2. CDR3 length: 15 residues. After removal of 5 bases from V and 3 bases from J, the junction contained 4 bases not matched to a gene. From germline, CDR1 is MDHEN and CDR2 SYDVKM. The CDR3 loop is CASSISGGATDTQYF. The DNA of the CDR3 is TGTGCCAGCAGTATTAGCGGGGGGGCGACAGATACGCAGTATTTT. Variable domain in full (rest from reference TRBV28 and TRBJ2-3): DVKVTQSSRYLVKRTGEKVFLECVQDMDHENMFWYRQDPGLGLRLIYFSYDVKMKEKGDIPEGYSVSREKKERFSLILESASTNQTSMYLCASSISGGATDTQYFGPGTRLTVL.

The rearrangement links TRBV29-1 to TRBJ2-3; 9 bases are shared with TRBD1. Per the germline V gene, CDR1 is SQVTM and CDR2 is ANQGSEA. The V gene end was trimmed by 7 bases and the J gene end by 3 bases; junction bases not matched to a gene: 11. The CDR3 loop spans 15 amino acids. The CDR3 region is CSETRRDRATDTQYF. The CDR3 DNA reads TGCAGCGAAACGCGCCGGGACAGGGCTACAGATACGCAGTATTTT.

This clone occurred a few times. The chain joins TRBV6-1 to TRBJ1-2, with 7 bases lining up with TRBD1. V gave up 7 bases and J gave up 6 bases; unmatched junction bases: 11. The CDR3 runs 14 residues. Germline V gives CDR1 MNHNS, CDR2 SASEGT. The CDR3 loop is CASNPQGGGDGYTF. The CDR3 bases are TGTGCCAGCAATCCTCAGGGGGGCGGAGATGGCTACACCTTC.

The chain is built from TRBV10-3 and TRBJ2-5, with D tentatively TRBD2 (6 bases). Germline V CDR1 and CDR2: ENHRY, SYGVKD. Trimming shortened V by 3 bases and J by 4 bases, and 12 bases separated the two germline ends. CDR3 length equals 14 residues. CDR3 sequence: CAISDGVAAETQYF. The CDR3 DNA is TGTGCCATCAGTGATGGTGTAGCGGCAGAGACCCAGTACTTC.

This CDR3 reads CASSLWGVADVSGNTIYF. In DNA, the CDR3 is TGTGCCAGCAGCTTGTGGGGCGTGGCAGACGTCTCTGGAAACACCATATATTTT. The V and J genes are TRBV5-4 and TRBJ1-3, with a tentative D call TRBD1 (5 bases). The V and J ends lost 1 base and 0 bases respectively, with 17 bases between them. Germline CDR1 and CDR2: SGHNT and YYREEE (reference sequence). The CDR3 is made up of 18 amino acids.

The chain uses TRBV5-6 and TRBJ2-7; 8 bases match TRBD1. Trimming cost V 4 bases and J 2 bases; bases outside gene matches: 8. Germline CDR1 is SGHDT and CDR2 is YYEEEE. CDR3 length: 15 residues. CDR3 loop: CASSPGQGLPYEQYF. Here the CDR3 DNA reads TGTGCCAGCAGCCCCGGACAGGGACTTCCCTACGAGCAGTACTTC.

V usage is TRBV19 and J usage is TRBJ1-2; TRBD1 aligns across 8 bases. Germline V gene sequence: CDR1 LNHDA, CDR2 SQIVND (reference sequence). Trimming removed 11 bases from V and 3 bases from J; junction bases left unmatched: 8. The CDR3 length is 13 residues. The CDR3 sequence: CAGRLQGDYGYTF. In DNA, the CDR3 is TGTGCCGGGCGGTTACAGGGGGACTATGGCTACACCTTC.

This chain connects TRBV6-5 to TRBJ1-5; 7 bases are shared with TRBD1. Germline CDR1 is MNHEY and CDR2 is SVGAGI. With V trimmed by 4 bases and J by 8 bases, 8 bases remained unmatched. The CDR3 totals 14 residues. CDR3 amino acids: CASSFGQASEPQHF. In DNA, the CDR3 is TGTGCCAGCAGTTTCGGACAGGCCAGCGAGCCCCAGCATTTT.

The CDR3 here is CAWNRDRGANEQFF. CDR3 bases: TGTGCCTGGAATCGGGACAGGGGAGCCAATGAGCAGTTCTTC. The chain has TRBV30 and TRBJ2-1, with 10 bases fitting TRBD1. CDR1 and CDR2 (germline): GTSNPN, SVGIG (reference sequence). Trimming took 4 bases from V and 6 from J; bases not matched to a gene: 6. The CDR3 covers 14 residues.

This clone was observed a few times. The gene calls are TRBV10-3 and TRBJ1-1; D uncertain. CDR1 and CDR2 from the germline V gene are ENHRY and SYGVKD. This CDR3 is built from 13 residues. V was clipped by 10 bases and J by 5 bases, with 17 bases between them. The CDR3 loop is CASSRAGETEAFF. As DNA, the CDR3 is TGTGCCAGCTCTAGAGCGGGAGAAACTGAAGCTTTCTTT.

This clone was found a few times. This CDR3 reads CASSSTREGNTIYF. CDR3 nucleotide sequence: TGTGCCAGCAGCTCAACCAGGGAAGGAAACACCATATATTTT. V gene TRBV7-6 combines with J gene TRBJ1-3; tentative D call: TRBD1 (5 bases). Germline CDR1 reads SGHVS; CDR2 reads FNYEAQ. CDR3 length: 14 residues. V shed 4 bases and J shed 4 bases, with 11 bases lying between them.

In the case of this clone: One end of the junction does not line up with germline, which may come from a read error. J is TRBJ2-5 and V is TRBV7-9, with 11 bases identical to TRBD2. The CDR3 has 16 residues. Germline V CDR1 and CDR2: SEHNR, FQNEAQ (reference sequence). CDR3 protein: CASRLQLAGGRETQYF. Here the CDR3 DNA reads TGTGCCAGCCGCTTACAGCTAGCGGGGGGTCGGGAGACCCAGTACTTC.

J is TRBJ1-1 and V is TRBV11-2; 7 bases are a match to TRBD1. With 5 bases clipped from V and 1 base from J, the junction kept 4 bases outside the gene matches. Germline assignment: CDR1 SGHAT and CDR2 FQNNGV. The CDR3 sequence is 14 residues long. In nucleotides, the CDR3 is TGTGCCAGCAGCATAGGGACAGAGAACACTGAAGCTTTCTTT. It translates to CASSIGTENTEAFF.

V usage is TRBV18 and J usage is TRBJ2-7; TRBD1 matches 9 bases. The length of the CDR3 is 17 residues. The germline V gene has CDR1 KGHSH and CDR2 LQKENI. After removal of 5 bases from V and 0 bases from J, the junction contained 11 bases not matched to a gene. DNA for the CDR3: TGTGCCAGCTCATCGAACTCCGGGACAGGGACCTCCTACGAGCAGTACTTC. Translated: CASSSNSGTGTSYEQYF.

The chain has TRBV10-3 and TRBJ2-7; weak D call: TRBD1 (5 bases). V lost 2 bases and J lost 1, with 12 bases in between. CDR3 size: 15 residues. CDR1 and CDR2 from the germline V gene are ENHRY and SYGVKD. CDR3 coding DNA: TGTGCCATCAGTGAGACAGGATTACCTTCCTACGAGCAGTACTTC. Amino acids: CAISETGLPSYEQYF.

The chain uses TRBV18 and TRBJ1-2; 11 nucleotides match TRBD1. Per the germline V gene, CDR1 is KGHSH and CDR2 is LQKENI. This CDR3 contains 16 residues. The J segment lost 4 bases and the V segment lost 2 bases, leaving 6 bases of the junction unmatched. Here the CDR3 reads CASSPDPGQGAYGYTF. DNA of the CDR3: TGTGCCAGCTCACCAGATCCTGGACAGGGGGCCTATGGCTACACCTTC.

The chain combines TRBV2 with TRBJ2-3; 12 bases align to TRBD2. The germline V gene encodes CDR1 SNHLY and CDR2 FYNNEI. V shed 8 bases, J shed 2 bases, and the junction held 11 bases outside the gene matches. The CDR3 is 17 amino acids. This CDR3 reads CASQLGGLAGITDTQYF. For the CDR3, the DNA is TGTGCCAGCCAGCTCGGAGGACTAGCGGGGATCACAGATACGCAGTATTTT.

J is TRBJ2-3 and V is TRBV5-1; 7 bases line up with TRBD1. Germline V gene data show CDR1 as SGHRS and CDR2 as YFSETQ. This CDR3 comprises 13 residues. The trim removed 5 bases at V and 6 bases at J, leaving 6 bases unmatched. The CDR3 here is CASRLQGEDTQYF. The CDR3 bases are TGCGCCAGCAGACTTCAGGGGGAGGATACGCAGTATTTT.

V gene TRBV13 combines with J gene TRBJ2-1, with unresolved D. Germline CDR1 is PRHDT and CDR2 is FYEKMQ (reference sequence). Trimming shortened V by 1 base and J by 0 bases, and 4 bases separated the two germline ends. The CDR3 extends over 14 amino acids. The CDR3 sequence is CASSLAGSYNEQFF. CDR3 DNA: TGTGCCAGCAGCTTAGCGGGCTCCTACAATGAGCAGTTCTTC.

The rearrangement links TRBV5-4 to TRBJ1-4; 9 nucleotides align to TRBD1. This CDR3 contains 14 residues. The V and J ends lost 5 bases and 6 bases, in that order; junction bases with no gene match: 5. In germline, CDR1 is SGHNT, CDR2 YYREEE (reference sequence). Here the CDR3 reads CASRGTGRDEKLFF. The DNA of the CDR3 is TGTGCCAGCAGAGGGACAGGGAGGGATGAAAAACTGTTTTTT. The variable domain in full, completed from reference TRBV5-4 and TRBJ1-4, reads ETGVTQSPTHLIKTRGQQVTLRCSSQSGHNTVSWYQQALGQGPQFIFQYYREEENGRGNFPPRFSGLQFPNYSSELNVNALELDDSALYLCASRGTGRDEKLFFGSGTQLSVL.

The genes are TRBV5-1 and TRBJ1-4; 8 nucleotides match TRBD1. Germline-derived CDR1 and CDR2 are SGHRS and YFSETQ. The V segment lost 4 bases and the J segment 5 bases; nucleotides outside the gene matches: 4. This CDR3 contains 14 residues. The CDR3 DNA sequence: TGCGCCAGCAGCGCCAGGACAGGGAATGAAAAACTGTTTTTT. Its protein product is CASSARTGNEKLFF.

A word on this clone: The junction differs from germline at one of its ends, possibly a read error. The chain carries TRBV7-9 and TRBJ1-1; D is uncertain. CDR1 SEHNR and CDR2 FQNEAQ come from the germline V gene (reference sequence). The CDR3 loop spans 16 amino acids. CDR3 DNA: TGTTCCAGCAGCTTAGCTCCACGCGGTTTGGACACTGAAGCTTTCTTT. It codes for CSSSLAPRGLDTEAFF.

V usage is TRBV19 and J usage is TRBJ1-5; TRBD1 might be the D (5 bases). The germline gives CDR1 LNHDA, CDR2 SQIVND (reference sequence). The CDR3 has 15 residues. The V and J ends lost 4 bases and 6 bases respectively, with 16 bases between them. The chain's CDR3 is CASSTLQGLGQPQHF. The CDR3 DNA reads TGTGCCAGTAGTACATTGCAGGGTTTAGGTCAGCCCCAGCATTTT.

The chain has TRBV7-9 and TRBJ1-4; D might be TRBD1 (5 bases). V lost 3 bases, J lost 6 bases, and 14 bases lay in between. The CDR3 has 15 amino acids. In germline, CDR1 is SEHNR, CDR2 FQNEAQ (reference sequence). The DNA for the CDR3 is TGTGCCAGCAGCTTGGTGGGGGGTGAAGATGAAAAACTGTTTTTT. Translated: CASSLVGGEDEKLFF.